Listed below are T cell receptor beta chains from one sample, sequenced in a study of CD8 T cells in Susac syndrome. One entry per CDR3 protein results from TCRdb running MiXCR on the immunoSEQ multiplex PCR reads. The table records approximately 150,000 distinct CDR3 sequences, 94% of them present only once. The sequencing input was CD4+ T cells from PBMCs. The source is a human donor with multiple sclerosis. The CDR3 runs from the conserved cysteine through the conserved F or W. The order of the fields is D gene, V gene, J gene, clone size, CDR3 DNA, CDR3 protein. A D gene is named only where the DNA matches it firmly. Clone size appears in some rows only: once, few, many, or a class for an expanded clone.

d_gene: -
v_gene: TRBV19
j_gene: TRBJ2-7
abundance: -
CDR3nt: TGTGCCACCAGCCCAGGGATGAGCTCCTACGAGCAGTACTTC
CDR3aa: CATSPGMSSYEQYF

d_gene: -
v_gene: TRBV28
j_gene: TRBJ2-2
abundance: -
CDR3nt: TGTGCCAGCAGCCAGAGGGGGGGGTACACCGGGGAGCTGTTTTTT
CDR3aa: CASSQRGGYTGELFF

d_gene: -
v_gene: TRBV5-5
j_gene: TRBJ2-2
abundance: -
CDR3nt: TGTGCCAGCAGCTTGGGAGAACCGAACACCGGGGAGCTGTTTTTT
CDR3aa: CASSLGEPNTGELFF

d_gene: -
v_gene: TRBV20-1
j_gene: TRBJ2-3
abundance: -
CDR3nt: TGCAGTGCTAGAGTTGATGGCGCAGATACGCAGTATTTT
CDR3aa: CSARVDGADTQYF

d_gene: -
v_gene: TRBV24-1
j_gene: TRBJ2-5
abundance: -
CDR3nt: TGTGCCACCAGTGACTCTTGGGCCGGTGAGACCCAGTACTTC
CDR3aa: CATSDSWAGETQYF

d_gene: -
v_gene: TRBV18
j_gene: TRBJ1-1
abundance: -
CDR3nt: TGTGCCAGCTCACCACCCCGGACAATTCGAGCTTTCTTT
CDR3aa: CASSPPRTIRAFF

d_gene: TRBD2
v_gene: TRBV3-1
j_gene: TRBJ2-1
abundance: -
CDR3nt: TGTGCCAGCAGCCACAGGGCGTTCGCCCCGGGAGGGGGGGGGAATGAGCAGTTCTTC
CDR3aa: CASSHRAFAPGGGGNEQFF

d_gene: TRBD1
v_gene: TRBV20-1
j_gene: TRBJ2-4
abundance: -
CDR3nt: TGCAGTGCAACCGACAGGGAAGGTGCCAAAAACATTCAGTACTTC
CDR3aa: CSATDREGAKNIQYF

d_gene: -
v_gene: TRBV20-1
j_gene: TRBJ2-1
abundance: -
CDR3nt: TGCAGTGCTAGAAGGGTCTTTGGAAATGAGCAGTTCTTC
CDR3aa: CSARRVFGNEQFF

d_gene: -
v_gene: TRBV29-1
j_gene: TRBJ2-3
abundance: -
CDR3nt: TGCAGCGTTACCAGGGATTCCACAGATACGCAGTATTTT
CDR3aa: CSVTRDSTDTQYF

d_gene: TRBD1
v_gene: TRBV20-1
j_gene: TRBJ2-5
abundance: -
CDR3nt: TGCAGTGCTAGAGATGGACAGGACCAGGGGGAGACCCAGTACTTC
CDR3aa: CSARDGQDQGETQYF

d_gene: -
v_gene: TRBV2
j_gene: TRBJ2-3
abundance: -
CDR3nt: TGTGCCAGCGGACAGTATACAGATACGCAGTATTTT
CDR3aa: CASGQYTDTQYF

d_gene: TRBD1
v_gene: TRBV2
j_gene: TRBJ2-7
abundance: -
CDR3nt: TGTGCCAGCAGTGACAGGACAGGGCCTTACGAGCAGTACTTC
CDR3aa: CASSDRTGPYEQYF

d_gene: -
v_gene: TRBV6-5
j_gene: TRBJ1-2
abundance: -
CDR3nt: TGTGCCAGCAGTGGCGGGACCCTAGGATGGGGCTACACCTTC
CDR3aa: CASSGGTLGWGYTF

d_gene: -
v_gene: TRBV7-7
j_gene: TRBJ2-2
abundance: -
CDR3nt: TGTGCCAGCAGCGGGGGGCCAAACACCGGGGAGCTGTTTTTT
CDR3aa: CASSGGPNTGELFF

d_gene: -
v_gene: TRBV9
j_gene: TRBJ2-5
abundance: -
CDR3nt: TGTGCCAGCAGCGTAGGGAGGTTAGAGACCCAGTACTTC
CDR3aa: CASSVGRLETQYF

d_gene: -
v_gene: TRBV6-5
j_gene: TRBJ2-7
abundance: once
CDR3nt: TGTGCCAGCAGTACAGGGATTCTCTCCTACGAGCAGTACTTC
CDR3aa: CASSTGILSYEQYF

d_gene: TRBD1
v_gene: TRBV30
j_gene: TRBJ1-2
abundance: once
CDR3nt: TGTGCCTGGGGAACCGGGACAGCTAACTATGGCTACACCTTC
CDR3aa: CAWGTGTANYGYTF

d_gene: -
v_gene: TRBV30
j_gene: TRBJ2-1
abundance: -
CDR3nt: TGTGCCTGGAGTGACGATCCAACCCTGAGTGGTGAGCAGTTCTTC
CDR3aa: CAWSDDPTLSGEQFF

d_gene: -
v_gene: TRBV7-9
j_gene: TRBJ2-3
abundance: once
CDR3nt: TGTGCCAGCAGCTCTTTTGGGACGGTTGCAGATACGCAGTATTTT
CDR3aa: CASSSFGTVADTQYF

d_gene: TRBD2
v_gene: TRBV20-1
j_gene: TRBJ2-3
abundance: -
CDR3nt: TGCAGTGCTAGAGTAATAGCGGGAGGCAGCACAGATACGCAGTATTTT
CDR3aa: CSARVIAGGSTDTQYF

d_gene: -
v_gene: TRBV29-1
j_gene: TRBJ1-4
abundance: -
CDR3nt: TGCAGCGGCAAAGCAACTAATGAAAAACTGTTTTTT
CDR3aa: CSGKATNEKLFF

d_gene: -
v_gene: TRBV29-1
j_gene: TRBJ2-5
abundance: -
CDR3nt: TGCAGCGAAACCGGGACCGATCAAGAGACCCAGTACTTC
CDR3aa: CSETGTDQETQYF

d_gene: -
v_gene: TRBV27
j_gene: TRBJ1-1
abundance: -
CDR3nt: TGTGCCAGCAGTTTTCGGGGGAACACTGAAGCTTTCTTT
CDR3aa: CASSFRGNTEAFF

d_gene: TRBD2
v_gene: TRBV7-2
j_gene: TRBJ2-7
abundance: -
CDR3nt: TGTGCCAGCAGCCCAAGGAGGGGCGGGAGTACCCACGAGCAGTACTTC
CDR3aa: CASSPRRGGSTHEQYF

d_gene: -
v_gene: TRBV29-1
j_gene: TRBJ1-1
abundance: -
CDR3nt: TGCAGCGTTCTACAAGGAGGGGGCACTGAAGCTTTCTTT
CDR3aa: CSVLQGGGTEAFF

d_gene: -
v_gene: TRBV20-1
j_gene: TRBJ1-1
abundance: -
CDR3nt: TGCAGTGCTAGCCGGGTAGGGTCAGACACTGAAGCTTTCTTT
CDR3aa: CSASRVGSDTEAFF

d_gene: -
v_gene: TRBV12-3/TRBV12-4
j_gene: TRBJ2-1
abundance: -
CDR3nt: TGTGCCAGCAGTTTCGGAGTAGGGGATAGTGATGAGCAGTTCTTC
CDR3aa: CASSFGVGDSDEQFF

d_gene: TRBD2
v_gene: TRBV9
j_gene: TRBJ2-3
abundance: -
CDR3nt: TGTGCCAGCAGCGTGGGGACTAGCGGGATCACAGATACGCAGTATTTT
CDR3aa: CASSVGTSGITDTQYF

d_gene: TRBD2
v_gene: TRBV14
j_gene: TRBJ2-7
abundance: -
CDR3nt: TGTGCCAGCAGCCAGGATTATAGCGGGACGATCACCTACGAGCAGTACTTC
CDR3aa: CASSQDYSGTITYEQYF

d_gene: -
v_gene: TRBV6-1
j_gene: TRBJ2-7
abundance: -
CDR3nt: TGTGCCAGCGAGATTGGGAGTTCCTACGAGCAGTACTTC
CDR3aa: CASEIGSSYEQYF

d_gene: TRBD2
v_gene: TRBV3-1
j_gene: TRBJ2-4
abundance: -
CDR3nt: TGTGCCAGCAGCCAAGTCAGGCTAGCGGGAGGGTCGGCCAAAAACATTCAGTACTTC
CDR3aa: CASSQVRLAGGSAKNIQYF

d_gene: TRBD2
v_gene: TRBV29-1
j_gene: TRBJ2-3
abundance: -
CDR3nt: TGCAGCGTTAATAGCGGGTTCGCGGGGGATACGCAGTATTTT
CDR3aa: CSVNSGFAGDTQYF

d_gene: TRBD2
v_gene: TRBV29-1
j_gene: TRBJ2-1
abundance: -
CDR3nt: TGCAGCGTTGGGTCGGGACTAGTCAATGAGCAGTTCTTC
CDR3aa: CSVGSGLVNEQFF

d_gene: TRBD2
v_gene: TRBV20-1
j_gene: TRBJ2-2
abundance: -
CDR3nt: TGCAGTGCCCCAAGCGGGAGAAACACCGGGGAGCTGTTTTTT
CDR3aa: CSAPSGRNTGELFF

d_gene: -
v_gene: TRBV6-6
j_gene: TRBJ1-2
abundance: -
CDR3nt: TGTGCCAGCAGTTCCCTTGGGCCCAACTATGGCTACACCTTC
CDR3aa: CASSSLGPNYGYTF

d_gene: -
v_gene: TRBV19
j_gene: TRBJ2-7
abundance: -
CDR3nt: TGTGCCAGTAGTTCCGGGACGGGAGCCTACGAGCAGTACTTC
CDR3aa: CASSSGTGAYEQYF

d_gene: -
v_gene: TRBV15
j_gene: TRBJ1-5
abundance: -
CDR3nt: TGTGCCACCAGCAGAGCCTCACGGAATCAGCCCCAGCATTTT
CDR3aa: CATSRASRNQPQHF

d_gene: -
v_gene: TRBV2
j_gene: TRBJ1-2
abundance: -
CDR3nt: TGTGCCAGCAGTGAAGGCGGAGGCTACACCTTC
CDR3aa: CASSEGGGYTF

d_gene: TRBD1
v_gene: TRBV5-6
j_gene: TRBJ1-4
abundance: -
CDR3nt: TGTGCCAGCAGCCCAACAGGGGGCAGCGGAGAAAAACTGTTTTTT
CDR3aa: CASSPTGGSGEKLFF

d_gene: -
v_gene: TRBV19
j_gene: TRBJ2-7
abundance: -
CDR3nt: TGTGCCAGTAGTGCCCTCATCGGCGGGGAAACATCCTACGAGCAGTACTTC
CDR3aa: CASSALIGGETSYEQYF

d_gene: -
v_gene: TRBV3-1
j_gene: TRBJ2-1
abundance: -
CDR3nt: TGTGCCAGCAGCCTAGAGGGGCGTGGGGGTGAGCAGTTCTTC
CDR3aa: CASSLEGRGGEQFF

d_gene: -
v_gene: TRBV4-1
j_gene: TRBJ1-1
abundance: -
CDR3nt: TGCGCCAGCAGCCTACAAGGGTCTGAAGCTTTCTTT
CDR3aa: CASSLQGSEAFF

d_gene: -
v_gene: TRBV24-1
j_gene: TRBJ2-7
abundance: -
CDR3nt: TGTGCCACCAGTGACCCTGGCTCGGACGAGCAGTACTTC
CDR3aa: CATSDPGSDEQYF

d_gene: TRBD2
v_gene: TRBV7-2
j_gene: TRBJ2-1
abundance: -
CDR3nt: TGTGCCAGCTATACCCGCGGACTAGCAGGTCGTGAGCAGTTCTTC
CDR3aa: CASYTRGLAGREQFF

d_gene: -
v_gene: TRBV12-3/TRBV12-4
j_gene: TRBJ2-3
abundance: -
CDR3nt: TGTGCCAGCAGTTTGGGTAGCGTCCTCGGTACGCAGTATTTT
CDR3aa: CASSLGSVLGTQYF

d_gene: TRBD2
v_gene: TRBV7-9
j_gene: TRBJ2-2
abundance: -
CDR3nt: TGTGCCAGCAGCCTTAGCGGGAGTTGGTCCGGGGAGCTGTTTTTT
CDR3aa: CASSLSGSWSGELFF

d_gene: TRBD1
v_gene: TRBV29-1
j_gene: TRBJ2-7
abundance: few
CDR3nt: TGCAGCGTTAATGTGGGGACAGGCTCCTACGAGCAGTACTTC
CDR3aa: CSVNVGTGSYEQYF

d_gene: -
v_gene: TRBV7-2
j_gene: TRBJ1-5
abundance: -
CDR3nt: TGTGCCAGCAGCTTTTTGTTTGGCAATCAGCCCCAGCATTTT
CDR3aa: CASSFLFGNQPQHF

d_gene: -
v_gene: TRBV5-6
j_gene: TRBJ1-2
abundance: -
CDR3nt: TGTGCCAGCAGCTTCTCGAGTGGCTACACCTTC
CDR3aa: CASSFSSGYTF